Reported below is one TCR beta chain. TCR beta CDR3 region amplification was performed from RNA transcripts. HTBI primers drove first-round RT-PCR of the TCR CDR3. Each CDR3 protein is one row after TCRdb ran MiXCR on the multiplex PCR reads. Of about 400,000 distinct CDR3 sequences detected, around 15% appear once; the ten largest clones hold 28%. The entry originates in a study of T cells in Graves' hyperthyroidism and ophthalmopathy. Trimming at V came to 0 bases and at J to 6 bases, leaving 4 bases not matched to a gene. The germline CDR1 and CDR2 sequences are LGHNA and YNFKEQ. The CDR3 runs to 15 residues.

Input material: blood. The J gene is TRBJ2-1, the V gene TRBV4-2, with TRBD2 matching 8 bases. The source of this sequence is a man between 45 and 60 years old with Graves' ophthalmopathy. DNA of the CDR3: TGTGCCAGCAGCCAAGATCTACTAGCGGCCAATGAGCAGTTCTTC. This encodes CASSQDLLAANEQFF.